The TCR beta chain under discussion was sequenced for a study of cytomegalovirus exposure and HLA in healthy donors. Study observations and caveats: Among CMV-associated TCR beta chains, most appeared HLA-restricted in a later analysis. The study listed approximately 170 cytomegalovirus-associated TCR beta chains.

A multiplex PCR was run with 60 Vbeta primers and 13 Jbeta primers. Assay used: immunoSEQ multiplex PCR; TCRdb lists only in-frame clones, some missing. The sample carries 150,000 to 200,000 clones, 77% recorded once. As for this clone: The antigen is unknown.

Germline V gene data show CDR1 as MGHRA and CDR2 as YSYEKL. The CDR3 spans 16 residues. Trimming shortened V by 4 bases and J by 4 bases, and 16 bases separated the two germline ends. This sequence joins TRBV4-1 and TRBJ2-2, with D perhaps TRBD2 (7 bases). This TCR was recovered from a woman in her 30s in good health and CMV-seropositive. Sequencing was carried out using PBMCs. The CDR3 DNA follows: TGCGCCAGCAGCCCCCTTAGGGGGGGGACCACCGGGGAGCTGTTTTTT. As protein: CASSPLRGGTTGELFF.